This TCR beta chain was sequenced for a study of TIL therapy for anti-PD-1-resistant metastatic lung cancer. Study-wide background: Half of patients were current or former smokers.

Concerning this clone itself: Its antigen remains unknown.

Time point defined: pre-treatment sample, taken before nivolumab and TIL therapy. Tumor tissue came from excised metastases, mostly pleural nodules or supraclavicular lymph nodes. Enrollment ran from October 2017 to early 2020. This was the immunoSEQ v3 assay. The repertoire was sequenced with immunoSEQ multiplex PCR; TCRdb's copy has only in-frame clones and lacks some. The sample records more than 20,000 clones, just under 75% being singletons. The CDR3 loop spans 13 amino acids. Trimming took 7 bases from V and 4 from J, leaving 13 bases between them. Germline CDR1 MNHNS, CDR2 SASEGT. General observations from the study: Many TIL product clones were absent from baseline tumor, suggesting clonal contraction.

The sample consisted of tumor tissue, taken at baseline. The chain has TRBV6-1 and TRBJ1-1, with D possibly matching TRBD1 (6 bases). The source of this sequence is a person between 30 and 79 years old with non-small cell lung cancer. The CDR3 is CASNNRVSTEAFF. The DNA of the CDR3 is TGTGCCAGCAATAACAGGGTCAGCACTGAAGCTTTCTTT.